The 2 T cell receptor beta chains presented below share a single source sample, sequenced in a study of blood T cell repertoires in COVID-19. Sequenced by immunoSEQ multiplex PCR; TCRdb stores in-frame clones only, minus some. The table lists about 190,000 clones, over 70% of them singletons. Material: peripheral blood. The receptors were sampled from a man aged 55 to 70 with active or convalescent COVID-19.

The chain is built from TRBV7-8 and TRBJ2-1; D is ambiguous. CDR1 is SGHVS, CDR2 FQNEAQ, per germline. V lost 5 bases and J 10 bases, leaving 18 bases between the germline ends. The length of the CDR3 is 14 residues. The DNA for the CDR3 is TGTGCCAGCAGCCCCGTCTCTTTGGCTCTCGAGCAGTTCTTC. Translating gives CASSPVSLALEQFF.

The rearrangement uses TRBV6-5 and TRBJ2-5; 7 bases map to TRBD2. V dropped 10 bases and J dropped 1; count of bases not matched to a gene: 9. Germline CDR1 MNHEY, CDR2 SVGAGI. The CDR3 covers 14 residues. CDR3 bases: TGTGCCACCGGGACCCGGGGGGTCCAAGAGACCCAGTACTTC. Translation gives CATGTRGVQETQYF.